This T cell receptor beta chain was captured by sequencing in a study of Graves' ophthalmopathy and Graves' hyperthyroidism (dated 2018 in TCRdb). Regarding the study in general: Peripheral blood was collected at initial diagnosis, prior to any treatment. To tell Graves' ophthalmopathy apart from Graves' hyperthyroidism, and to predict which patients would progress to ophthalmopathy, the study relied on TCR beta repertoire signatures. To explore V-J signatures that distinguish ophthalmopathy from hyperthyroidism, a discovery set of about 99 patients was enrolled, made up of 43 with ophthalmopathy and 57 with stable hyperthyroidism. In total, 135 blood samples were TCR-sequenced: roughly 45 ophthalmopathy, 80 or so hyperthyroidism and around 17 hyperthyroidism-to-ophthalmopathy patients. After sampling, hyperthyroidism patients received methimazole starting at 30 mg daily, and ophthalmopathy patients received high-dose intravenous methylprednisolone. In more than five hyperthyroidism patients, T-cell repertoires of thyroid tissue and blood were compared. The independent validation cohort included 18 to 20 hyperthyroidism patients plus 17 patients who later progressed from hyperthyroidism to ophthalmopathy.

Ophthalmopathy patients were characterized by moderately to severely active disease, a Clinical Activity Score of at least 3, a NOSPECS grade of at least 4, and a disease duration under 3 months. Patients with other autoimmune diseases, uncontrolled infections, pregnancy or lactation were excluded. Clinical symptoms, serum thyroxine, TRAb, thyroid ultrasound and orbital computed tomography were used for diagnosis. PBMCs were isolated from more than 9 ml of fresh peripheral blood by Ficoll-Paque density gradient centrifugation. Trizol reagent was used to extract the total RNA, and its quality was then checked on an Agilent 2100 Bioanalyzer. Findings and caveats that apply to the study as a whole: No statistical method was used to set the sample size in advance, and the investigators knew which group each participant was assigned to. In cross-validation, the 13-signature model distinguished ophthalmopathy from stable hyperthyroidism with 85% to 90% sensitivity and roughly 81% specificity, and in the test set the corresponding values were about 80% and 75%. Most expanded thyroid clonotypes with frequency above 0.001 were also detected in blood, suggesting blood repertoires may reflect the thyroid immune response. In validation, the model predicted ophthalmopathy progression with nearly 71% sensitivity and roughly 72% specificity; 12 predicted patients were CT-confirmed with GO in a median of approximately 6.5 months.

As regards this clonotype: The antigen this receptor binds is unknown. No base qualities exist here, and no much larger clone lies one base off it.

The junction shows trimming of 4 bases on V and 6 bases on J, and the gene matches do not reach 6 bases of it. The CDR3 runs 15 residues from the cysteine to the phenylalanine. CDR3 DNA is the only sequence kept; it has 45 bases, read in frame from the first base. For repertoire sequencing, TCR beta CDR3 regions were amplified from RNA transcripts. The first round of RT-PCR was done with HTBI primers and the Qiagen OneStep RT-PCR kit, and was followed by a second round of multiplex PCR, then size selection and purification. The libraries underwent paired-end sequencing with 100 bp reads on an Illumina HiSeq2000. The paper's processing steps were these. SOAPnuke was used to process the reads, throwing out any read that had adapters, had uncalled bases, had a mean Phred below 15, or lacked an exact constant-primer or identifier match. High-quality paired reads were merged with COPE v1.2.5. Each unique nucleotide sequence was treated as a clonotype, and MiTCR v1.1 was used to align the clonotypes to the IMGT TRB V, D and J references. The analysis was limited to V-J combinations with a frequency above 0.0001, which together covered 99.2% of repertoires. For each V-J combination, a TCR clonal expansion and chaos score was defined as F50 clonal expansion divided by the chaos observed in the TCRdist matrix. Welch's t-statistics and random forest were used to reduce features to about a dozen V-J combinations, which were fed into a naive Bayes classifier. The Morisita-Horn index was used to measure how similar the thyroid and blood repertoires were. TCRdb reanalyzed the raw reads on its own, using fastp at Q25 for trimming and MiXCR for clone calling, and kept in-frame beta chains. Each CDR3 protein appears once, grouped with its most common genes and DNA. The V and J calls follow TCRdb's processing rather than the paper's. In this sample the table shows 500,000 to 800,000 distinct CDR3 sequences, just over 40% of which occur a single time. Over 2.5% of the sample goes to the ten largest clones.

The specimen was peripheral blood. This receptor was taken from an adult man with Graves' ophthalmopathy. The sequence links TRBV12-3 or TRBV12-4 to TRBJ1-5; 10 middle bases align to TRBD1. The sequenced DNA: TGTGCCAGCAGTTCGTGGGACAGGGGTAGTCAGCCCCAGCATTTT. This gives the protein CASSSWDRGSQPQHF.